This is a list of T cell receptor beta chains from one sample in a study of T cells in Graves' hyperthyroidism and ophthalmopathy. MiXCR was run by TCRdb on the multiplex PCR reads, yielding one entry per CDR3 protein. The sample lists under 400,000 distinct CDR3 sequences, roughly 14% occurring once. Material for sequencing was blood. These receptors originate from a woman between 55 and 75 years old with Graves' hyperthyroidism. The CDR3 runs from the conserved cysteine through the conserved F or W. The order of the fields is clone size, V gene, D gene, J gene, CDR3 DNA, CDR3 protein. A D gene is named only where the DNA matches it firmly. The listing skips clone size in some rows; elsewhere it reads once, few, many or a size class.

size: many; V: TRBV6-1; D: .; J: TRBJ1-1; DNA: TGTGCCAGCAGTGGGGAACCGGGACACTGGAACACTGAAGCTTTCTTT; CDR3: CASSGEPGHWNTEAFF
size: many; V: TRBV11-2; D: .; J: TRBJ2-7; DNA: TGTGCCAGCAGCTCAAGACTTAGCGAGGGTAGTTACGAGCAGTACTTC; CDR3: CASSSRLSEGSYEQYF
size: .; V: TRBV12-3/TRBV12-4; D: .; J: TRBJ2-5; DNA: TGTGCCAGCAGTTTAGTCGGTTCGGACCAACAGTACTTC; CDR3: CASSLVGSDQQYF
size: .; V: TRBV14; D: .; J: TRBJ2-7; DNA: TGTGCCAGCAGCCAAAACTACGGGCCCTCCTACGAGCAGTACTTC; CDR3: CASSQNYGPSYEQYF
size: few; V: TRBV3-1; D: .; J: TRBJ1-4; DNA: TGTGCCAGCAGCCCGCCGGACTGGTCAAGAAGGGAAAAACTGTTTTTT; CDR3: CASSPPDWSRREKLFF
size: many; V: TRBV18; D: TRBD1; J: TRBJ2-1; DNA: TGTGCCAGCTCACCTCCAAGGGGGCGCAATGAGCAGTTCTTC; CDR3: CASSPPRGRNEQFF
size: many; V: TRBV5-1; D: .; J: TRBJ2-5; DNA: TGCGCCAGCAGCGTGGCAGGGAGCGAGACCCAGTACTTC; CDR3: CASSVAGSETQYF
size: many; V: TRBV2; D: TRBD1; J: TRBJ2-1; DNA: TGTGCCAGCAGATTGACAGGGCCGCACAATGAGCAGTTCTTC; CDR3: CASRLTGPHNEQFF
size: many; V: TRBV11-3; D: .; J: TRBJ1-1; DNA: TGTGCCAGCAGCTTAGAAGGGAGACAGAACACTGAAGCTTTCTTT; CDR3: CASSLEGRQNTEAFF
size: many; V: TRBV3-1; D: .; J: TRBJ1-2; DNA: TGTGCCAGCCGCGATTGGGGCTATGGCTACACCTTC; CDR3: CASRDWGYGYTF
size: .; V: TRBV9; D: .; J: TRBJ2-5; DNA: TGTGCCAGCAGCGGGCGGTGGGGGGGGCTGGGGGAGACCCAGTACTTC; CDR3: CASSGRWGGLGETQYF
size: many; V: TRBV3-1; D: .; J: TRBJ2-5; DNA: TGTGCCAGCAGCCAACAGGGGGGGATGGAGACCCAGTACTTC; CDR3: CASSQQGGMETQYF
size: .; V: TRBV24-1; D: .; J: TRBJ2-6; DNA: TGTGCCACCAGTGATTTGGGCAGGACTGGGGCCAACGTCCTGACTTTC; CDR3: CATSDLGRTGANVLTF
size: many; V: TRBV24-1; D: .; J: TRBJ1-2; DNA: TGTGCCACCAGTGATCACAACAGGGAGTCGGGCTATGGCTACACCTTC; CDR3: CATSDHNRESGYGYTF
size: .; V: TRBV10-3; D: .; J: TRBJ1-6; DNA: TGTGCCATCAGCTCGGGTGGTTCACCCCTCCACTTT; CDR3: CAISSGGSPLHF
size: many; V: TRBV6-6; D: TRBD2; J: TRBJ2-1; DNA: TGTGCCAGCAGTTACGGGGGTCTAGCGGCAACCTTGGGAAATGAGCAGTTCTTC; CDR3: CASSYGGLAATLGNEQFF
size: many; V: TRBV12-3/TRBV12-4; D: .; J: TRBJ2-3; DNA: TGTGCCAGCAGTTTAAGTCGCTCAGATACGCAGTATTTT; CDR3: CASSLSRSDTQYF
size: many; V: TRBV7-8; D: .; J: TRBJ1-1; DNA: TGTGCCAGCAGCCCTAGGACGAGGGGGAACACTGAAGCTTTCTTT; CDR3: CASSPRTRGNTEAFF
size: .; V: TRBV19; D: TRBD1; J: TRBJ1-4; DNA: TGTGCCAGTAGTAGGGACAGGGTAAAAGAAAAACTGTTTTTT; CDR3: CASSRDRVKEKLFF
size: .; V: TRBV10-2; D: .; J: TRBJ2-7; DNA: TGCGCCAGCAGTGCCAGACCCTACGAGCAGTACTTC; CDR3: CASSARPYEQYF
size: many; V: TRBV28; D: TRBD1; J: TRBJ2-7; DNA: TGTGCCAGCAACGTGGACAGGGGCTACGAGCAGTACTTC; CDR3: CASNVDRGYEQYF
size: many; V: TRBV5-1; D: .; J: TRBJ1-6; DNA: TGCGCCAGCGCCGTGGGTGCAGGGCAAAGAAATAATTCACCCCTCCACTTT; CDR3: CASAVGAGQRNNSPLHF
size: few; V: TRBV20-1; D: .; J: TRBJ2-5; DNA: TGCAGTGCCGCGCGGGGACAAGAGACCCAGTACTTC; CDR3: CSAARGQETQYF
size: few; V: TRBV19; D: .; J: TRBJ1-2; DNA: TGTGCCAGTAGTATCGGCACTAACTATGGCTACACCTTC; CDR3: CASSIGTNYGYTF
size: many; V: TRBV4-1; D: TRBD2; J: TRBJ2-1; DNA: TGCGCCAGCAGCCAAGGCGTAGGACTAGCATTCAATGAGCAGTTCTTC; CDR3: CASSQGVGLAFNEQFF
size: few; V: TRBV7-2; D: .; J: TRBJ2-3; DNA: TGTGCCAGCTATAGGTTGGGTACGCAGTATTTT; CDR3: CASYRLGTQYF